The TCR beta chain described here comes from a study of OX40 agonist ivuxolimab in advanced cancers. Study outcomes and limitations: In CD8+ T cells, expanded clones were on average more numerous than in CD4+.

Notes on this clone: What it recognizes is unknown.

Libraries were prepared by immunoSEQ multiplex PCR; TCRdb keeps only in-frame clonotypes and omits some of them. The table records approximately 19,000 clones, more than 70% of them present only once. The V and J ends lost 5 bases and 3 bases respectively, with 14 bases between them. The CDR3 is 14 amino acids. The germline V gene encodes CDR1 SGHVS and CDR2 FNYEAQ. The TCR was taken from an adult with an advanced solid tumor such as melanoma, head and neck, liver or kidney cancer. Sample: CD4+ or CD8+ T cells sorted from blood, taken in a trial of the OX40 agonist ivuxolimab. The chain uses TRBV7-6 and TRBJ2-7; TRBD2 is a possible D gene (6 bases). This chain's CDR3 is CASSQAGTVYEQYF. The DNA of the CDR3 is TGTGCCAGCAGCCAGGCGGGAACGGTCTACGAGCAGTACTTC.